These 23 T cell receptor beta chains share one sample of origin, sequenced in a study of blood T cell repertoires in COVID-19. Profiling relied on immunoSEQ multiplex PCR, and the TCRdb table lists in-frame clones only, not all of them. The sample comprises some 48,000 clones, roughly nine tenths of which are singletons, and 23% rests with the top ten. Sequenced material: peripheral blood. These receptors originate from a woman at least 80 years old in a cohort sampled during active or convalescent COVID-19.

The DNA for the CDR3 is TGTGCCAGCAGACCGACCCGGACAACTCAAGAGACCCAGTACTTC. Amino acids: CASRPTRTTQETQYF. The genes are TRBV6-5 and TRBJ2-5; tentatively, D is TRBD1 (5 bases). Germline-derived CDR1 and CDR2 are MNHEY and SVGAGI. Between the trimmed V and J ends, which lost 6 bases and 2 bases, there was a span of 16 bases. The length of the CDR3 is 15 residues.

The chain combines TRBV6-5 with TRBJ2-1; no reliable D call. The V gene's germline CDR1 is MNHEY and CDR2 SVGAGI. Trimming shortened V by 0 bases and J by 4 bases, and 7 bases separated the two germline ends. CDR3 size: 14 residues. CDR3 loop: CASSYSPQYNEQFF. The CDR3 DNA reads TGTGCCAGCAGTTACTCGCCACAGTACAATGAGCAGTTCTTC.

The chain has TRBV7-6 and TRBJ1-3; tentative D call: TRBD1 (6 bases). The germline CDR1 and CDR2 sequences are SGHVS and FNYEAQ. The CDR3 covers 15 residues. Between the trimmed V and J ends, which lost 7 bases and 4 bases, there was a span of 17 bases. CDR3 loop: CASTLSGGRGNTIYF. The CDR3 DNA follows: TGTGCCAGCACCCTAAGTGGGGGCAGGGGAAACACCATATATTTT.

This clone occurred once. This sequence joins TRBV10-2 and TRBJ2-5; 10 bases line up with TRBD2. Trimming removed 4 bases from V and 5 bases from J; junction bases left unmatched: 7. The CDR3 covers 15 residues. Germline assignment: CDR1 WSHSY and CDR2 SAAADI. The CDR3 loop is CASSGLAGVDETQYF. The CDR3 bases are TGCGCCAGCAGTGGTCTAGCGGGAGTTGATGAGACCCAGTACTTC.

This chain joins TRBV7-2 and TRBJ1-5; D ambiguous. V gave up 5 bases and J gave up 1 base, with 15 bases separating them. The CDR3 has 16 amino acids. Germline V gene data show CDR1 as SGHTA and CDR2 as FQGNSA. CDR3 nucleotides: TGTGCCAGCAGCAAGAGAGGGAGTTTAAGCAATCAGCCCCAGCATTTT. Its translation is CASSKRGSLSNQPQHF.

The chain employs TRBV2 and TRBJ1-5; perhaps TRBD1 as D (6 bases). Germline CDR1 is SNHLY and CDR2 is FYNNEI. The CDR3 spans 13 residues. V lost 9 bases and J lost 7, with 16 bases in between. The CDR3 DNA is TGTGCCAGTAGAGCATCACAGGGACAGCCCCAGCATTTT. This encodes CASRASQGQPQHF.

The rearrangement links TRBV24-1 to TRBJ2-1; the match to TRBD2 covers 7 bases. Germline V lookup: CDR1 KGHDR, CDR2 SFDVKD. The CDR3 has 12 residues. V gave up 5 bases and J gave up 8 bases; unmatched junction bases: 2. DNA of the CDR3: TGTGCCACCAGTGCAGCGGGATATGAGCAGTTCTTC. Its protein is CATSAAGYEQFF.

The table lists this clone with a count of one. V gene TRBV28 combines with J gene TRBJ2-2; TRBD2 matches at 9 bases. The CDR3 extends over 15 amino acids. Germline loops: CDR1 MDHEN, CDR2 SYDVKM. Trimming at V came to 7 bases and at J to 7 bases, leaving 10 bases not matched to a gene. The CDR3 spells CASTAAGGQGGELFF. In DNA, the CDR3 is TGTGCCAGCACTGCTGCGGGAGGGCAGGGCGGGGAGCTGTTTTTT.

The V call is TRBV2, the J call TRBJ1-1; 8 bases are a match to TRBD1. The germline V gene encodes CDR1 SNHLY and CDR2 FYNNEI. This CDR3 comprises 13 residues. After removal of 6 bases from V and 5 bases from J, the junction contained 5 bases not matched to a gene. The CDR3 protein is CASRAGGWTEAFF. CDR3 DNA: TGTGCCAGCAGGGCAGGGGGCTGGACTGAAGCTTTCTTT. Together with reference TRBV2 and TRBJ1-1, the CDR3 gives the full variable domain: EPEVTQTPSHQVTQMGQEVILRCVPISNHLYFYWYRQILGQKVEFLVSFYNNEISEKSEIFDDQFSVERPDGSNFTLKIRSTKLEDSAMYFCASRAGGWTEAFFGQGTRLTVV.

The V gene is TRBV11-1, the J gene TRBJ2-1; D is perhaps TRBD2 (6 bases). CDR3 length equals 16 residues. With 1 base removed from V and 0 bases from J, the gap between germline ends came to 10 bases. CDR1 and CDR2 (germline): SGHAT, FQDESV (reference sequence). Written as DNA, the CDR3 is TGTGCCAGCAGCTTAGGGGCGGGGAACTCCTACAATGAGCAGTTCTTC. Translation gives CASSLGAGNSYNEQFF.

This clone appeared a single time. The chain joins TRBV6-6 to TRBJ1-4; D perhaps matches TRBD1 (6 bases). The CDR3 contains 15 residues. V was trimmed by 7 bases and J by 7 bases, leaving 19 bases between them. Germline CDR1 MNHNY, CDR2 SVGAGI (reference sequence). The CDR3 spells CASNPYGGRREKLFF. The CDR3 bases are TGTGCCAGCAACCCCTACGGGGGGCGTCGTGAAAAACTGTTTTTT.

This chain joins TRBV9 and TRBJ2-1; TRBD2 matches at 13 bases. V lost 2 bases to trimming and J lost 1 base; unmatched junction nucleotides: 9. The CDR3 consists of 19 residues. Germline V gene sequence: CDR1 SGDLS, CDR2 YYNGEE. The chain's CDR3 is CASSVQGLAGFPSYNEQFF. The CDR3 DNA follows: TGTGCCAGCAGCGTCCAGGGACTAGCGGGATTCCCATCCTACAATGAGCAGTTCTTC.

The gene calls are TRBV19 and TRBJ2-7; 9 bases are a match to TRBD2. The germline V gene has CDR1 LNHDA and CDR2 SQIVND (reference sequence). This CDR3 has 14 residues. V trimming: 6 bases; J trimming: 9 bases; junction bases outside the gene matches: 12. DNA of the CDR3: TGTGCCAGTAGCCTCGGACTAGCGTCCCACGGGCAGTACTTC. It encodes CASSLGLASHGQYF.

The chain combines TRBV7-9 with TRBJ1-4; maybe TRBD1 (5 bases). The CDR3 loop spans 14 amino acids. Germline V gives CDR1 SEHNR, CDR2 FQNEAQ (reference sequence). The ends were cut back, 3 bases at V and 7 bases at J, with 12 bases in the middle. As DNA, the CDR3 is TGTGCCAGCAGCTTGGGCAGGGTGGGTGAAAAACTGTTTTTT. Translated, it gives CASSLGRVGEKLFF.

The chain recombines TRBV6-2 or TRBV6-3 with TRBJ2-7; 13 positions match TRBD2. With V trimmed by 6 bases and J by 5 bases, 4 bases remained unmatched. Germline V CDR1 and CDR2: MNHEY, SVGEGT. The CDR3 loop spans 14 amino acids. Here the CDR3 DNA reads TGTGCCAGCAGCTTAGGACTAGCGGGAGACGAGCAGTACTTC. Translated, it gives CASSLGLAGDEQYF.

A single count supports this clone. The gene calls are TRBV3-1 (or the pseudogene TRBV3-2) and TRBJ2-1; possibly TRBD2 for D (5 bases). V was shortened by 1 base and J by 6 bases, with 7 bases between the two germline ends. This CDR3 has 13 residues. Per germline, CDR1 LGHDT and CDR2 YNNKEL (reference sequence). The CDR3 protein is CASSQGRSNEQFF. The CDR3 coding sequence is TGTGCCAGCAGCCAAGGGAGGAGCAATGAGCAGTTCTTC.

The genes are TRBV7-8 and TRBJ2-1; 13 nucleotides line up with TRBD2. CDR3 size: 18 residues. Germline CDR1 and CDR2: SGHVS and FQNEAQ. V shed 4 bases and J 7 bases; nucleotides not matched to a gene: 13. CDR3 amino acids: CASSSTSGRAEGLNEQFF. The DNA for the CDR3 is TGTGCCAGCAGCTCCACTAGCGGGAGGGCTGAAGGTTTGAATGAGCAGTTCTTC.

V gene TRBV10-3 combines with J gene TRBJ1-5, with TRBD1 matching over 8 bases. Losses at the gene ends were 2 bases for V and 7 bases for J; bases not matched to a gene: 4. The CDR3 runs 14 residues. CDR1 is ENHRY and CDR2 is SYGVKD in the germline V gene. CDR3 coding DNA: TGTGCCATCAGTGAGGACAGGGGCTTGCAGCCCCAGCATTTT. Translated: CAISEDRGLQPQHF.

This clone was seen a handful of times. CDR3 DNA sequence: TGTGCCAGCAGCCTTACAGGGTCGGGGGGGGATATGAACACTGAAGCTTTCTTT. This sequence encodes CASSLTGSGGDMNTEAFF. The chain employs TRBV7-8 and TRBJ1-1; the D gene is possibly TRBD1 (6 bases). Germline CDR1 and CDR2: SGHVS and FQNEAQ. The ends were cut back, 5 bases at V and 0 bases at J, with 22 bases in the middle. The CDR3 is made up of 18 amino acids.

The rearrangement joins TRBV19 to TRBJ2-5; 7 bases line up with TRBD2. Per germline, CDR1 LNHDA and CDR2 SQIVND (reference sequence). This CDR3 is built from 14 residues. The V gene end was trimmed by 9 bases and the J gene end by 5 bases; junction bases not matched to a gene: 12. Here the CDR3 DNA reads TGTGCCAGACTAGCGCCACCTTTGAGGGAGACCCAGTACTTC. Amino acid sequence: CARLAPPLRETQYF.

This chain connects TRBV3-1 (or the pseudogene TRBV3-2) to TRBJ2-1; D gene unclear. V was pared by 1 base and J by 11 bases, with 9 bases between. CDR1 is LGHDT and CDR2 is YNNKEL in the germline V gene (reference sequence). The CDR3 contains 12 residues. DNA of the CDR3: TGTGCCAGCAGCCAAGTTGGGCCTCAGCAGTTCTTC. Translation: CASSQVGPQQFF.

The J gene is TRBJ1-4, the V gene TRBV5-1, with 8 positions matching TRBD1. Germline assignment: CDR1 SGHRS and CDR2 YFSETQ. Unmatched junction bases numbered 4, after V lost 4 bases and J lost 8 bases. CDR3 length: 13 residues. CDR3 coding DNA: TGCGCCAGCAGCCCAGGGACAGGCGAAAAACTGTTTTTT. Translating it yields CASSPGTGEKLFF.

The chain employs TRBV4-2 and TRBJ2-5; 8 bases match TRBD2. The CDR3 has 16 residues. CDR1 is LGHNA and CDR2 is YNFKEQ in the germline V gene. Trimming removed 3 bases from V and 2 bases from J; junction bases left unmatched: 8. The DNA for the CDR3 is TGTGCCAGCAGCCAGATCGGGGGGGGCTTTCAAGAGACCCAGTACTTC. Protein: CASSQIGGGFQETQYF.